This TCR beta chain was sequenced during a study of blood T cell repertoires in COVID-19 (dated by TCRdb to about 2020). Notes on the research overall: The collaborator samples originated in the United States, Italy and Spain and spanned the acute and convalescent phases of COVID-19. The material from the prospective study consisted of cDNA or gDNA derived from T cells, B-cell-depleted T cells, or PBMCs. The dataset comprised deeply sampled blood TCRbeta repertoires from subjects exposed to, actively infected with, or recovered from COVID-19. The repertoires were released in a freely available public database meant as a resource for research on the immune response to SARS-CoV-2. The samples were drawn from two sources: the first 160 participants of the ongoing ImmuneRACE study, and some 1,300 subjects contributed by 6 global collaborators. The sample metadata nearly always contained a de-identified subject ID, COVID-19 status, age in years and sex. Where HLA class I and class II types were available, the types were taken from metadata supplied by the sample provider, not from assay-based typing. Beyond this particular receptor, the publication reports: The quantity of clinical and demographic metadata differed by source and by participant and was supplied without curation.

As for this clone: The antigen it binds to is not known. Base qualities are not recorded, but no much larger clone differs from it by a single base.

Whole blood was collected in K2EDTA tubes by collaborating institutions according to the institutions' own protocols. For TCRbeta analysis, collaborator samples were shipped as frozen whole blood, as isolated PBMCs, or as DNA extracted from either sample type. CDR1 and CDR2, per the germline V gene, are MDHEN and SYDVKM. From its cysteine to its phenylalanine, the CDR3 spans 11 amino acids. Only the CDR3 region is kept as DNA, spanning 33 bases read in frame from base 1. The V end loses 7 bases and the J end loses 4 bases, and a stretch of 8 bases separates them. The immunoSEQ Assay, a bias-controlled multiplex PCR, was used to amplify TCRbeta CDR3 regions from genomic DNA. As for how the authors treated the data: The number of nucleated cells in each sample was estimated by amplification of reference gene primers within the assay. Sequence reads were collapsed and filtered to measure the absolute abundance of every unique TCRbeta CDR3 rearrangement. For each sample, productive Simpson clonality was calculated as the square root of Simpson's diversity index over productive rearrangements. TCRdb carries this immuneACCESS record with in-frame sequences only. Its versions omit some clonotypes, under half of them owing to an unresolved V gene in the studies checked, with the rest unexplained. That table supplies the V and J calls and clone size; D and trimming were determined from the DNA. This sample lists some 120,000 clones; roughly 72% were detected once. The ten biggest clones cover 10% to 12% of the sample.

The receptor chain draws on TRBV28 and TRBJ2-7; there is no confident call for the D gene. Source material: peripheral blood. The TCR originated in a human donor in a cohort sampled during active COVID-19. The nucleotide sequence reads TGTGCCAGCATCCGAGGTTACGAGCAGTACTTC. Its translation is CASIRGYEQYF.